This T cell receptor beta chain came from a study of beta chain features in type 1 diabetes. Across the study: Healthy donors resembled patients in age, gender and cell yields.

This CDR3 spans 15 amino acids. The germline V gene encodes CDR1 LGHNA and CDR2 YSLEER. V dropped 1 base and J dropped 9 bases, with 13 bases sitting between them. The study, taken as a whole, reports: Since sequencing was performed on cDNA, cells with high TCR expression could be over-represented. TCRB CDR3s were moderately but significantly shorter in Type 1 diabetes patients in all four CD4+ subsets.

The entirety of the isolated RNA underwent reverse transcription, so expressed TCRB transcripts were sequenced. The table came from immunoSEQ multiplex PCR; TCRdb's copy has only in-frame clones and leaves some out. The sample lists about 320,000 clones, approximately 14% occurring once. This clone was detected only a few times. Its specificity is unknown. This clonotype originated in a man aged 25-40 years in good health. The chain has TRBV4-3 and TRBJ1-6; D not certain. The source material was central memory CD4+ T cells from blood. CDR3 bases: TGCGCCAGCAGCCAAGGTAACACCAAGGCTTCACCCCTCCACTTT. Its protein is CASSQGNTKASPLHF.